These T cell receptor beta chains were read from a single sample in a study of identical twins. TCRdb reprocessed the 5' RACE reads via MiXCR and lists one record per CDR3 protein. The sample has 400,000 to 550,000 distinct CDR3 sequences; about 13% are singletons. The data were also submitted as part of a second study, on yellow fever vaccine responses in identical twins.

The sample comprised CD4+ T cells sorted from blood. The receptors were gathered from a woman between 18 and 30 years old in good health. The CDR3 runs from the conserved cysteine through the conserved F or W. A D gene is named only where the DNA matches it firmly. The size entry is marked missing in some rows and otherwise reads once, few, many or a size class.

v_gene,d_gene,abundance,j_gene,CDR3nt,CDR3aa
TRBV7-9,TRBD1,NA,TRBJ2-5,TGTGCCAGCAGCTTGGGAGAGGGGGCATTGGAGACCCAGTACTTC,CASSLGEGALETQYF
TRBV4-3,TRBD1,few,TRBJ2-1,TGCGCCAGCAGCCATGCACAGGGGATCTACAATGAGCAGTTCTTC,CASSHAQGIYNEQFF
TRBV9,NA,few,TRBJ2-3,TGTGCCAGCAGCGTGTTGCGGGATTTAGGCACAGATACGCAGTATTTT,CASSVLRDLGTDTQYF
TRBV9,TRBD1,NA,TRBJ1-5,TGTGCCAGCACCCCCAGGACAGGGGTCGGGCAGCCCCAGCATTTT,CASTPRTGVGQPQHF
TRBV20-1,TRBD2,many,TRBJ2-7,TGCAGTGCTAGAGATCTACGCGGGGGGGTCGAGCAGTACTTC,CSARDLRGGVEQYF
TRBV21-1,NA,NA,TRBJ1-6,TGTGCCAGCAGCAAGGGGTCCTATAATTCACCCCTCCACTTT,CASSKGSYNSPLHF
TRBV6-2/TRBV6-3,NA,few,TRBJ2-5,TGTGCCAGCAGGAACCGGCGGGAGACCCAGTACTTC,CASRNRRETQYF
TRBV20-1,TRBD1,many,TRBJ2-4,TGCAGTGCCGGGGACAGGGGGCTTAAAAACATTAAGTACTTC,CSAGDRGLKNIKYF
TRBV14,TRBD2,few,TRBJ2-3,TGTGCCAGCAGCCCAGAGCGGGGGCTTTATCGCACAGATACGCAGTATTTT,CASSPERGLYRTDTQYF
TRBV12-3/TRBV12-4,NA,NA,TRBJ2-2,TGTGCCAGCAGCCGCCTGATGGGGCAGAAGAACACCGGGGAGCTGTTTTTT,CASSRLMGQKNTGELFF
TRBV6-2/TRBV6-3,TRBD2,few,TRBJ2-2,TGTGCCAGCAGTTATTCAGCGGGAGGGGAGCTGTTTTTT,CASSYSAGGELFF
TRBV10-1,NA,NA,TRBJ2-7,TGCGCCAGCACGGGGCCCTCCCGGCAGTACTTC,CASTGPSRQYF
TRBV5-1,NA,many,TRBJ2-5,TGCGCCAGCAGCTGGGGGCTCCTGGGGGAGACCCAGTACTTC,CASSWGLLGETQYF
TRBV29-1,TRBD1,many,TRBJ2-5,TGCAGCGGGGGACAGACAGTCCAAGAGACCCAGTACTTC,CSGGQTVQETQYF
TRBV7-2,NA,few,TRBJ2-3,TGTGCCAGCAGCGCACTTAAATTGGGAGATACGCAGTATTTT,CASSALKLGDTQYF
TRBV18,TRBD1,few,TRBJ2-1,TGTGCCAGCTCACCCGTCACAGGGGGGCTGTCGAATGAGCAGTTCTTC,CASSPVTGGLSNEQFF
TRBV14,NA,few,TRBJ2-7,TGTGCCAGCAGCCAAGCAGGGTCGTTAATATCCTACGAGCAGTACTTC,CASSQAGSLISYEQYF
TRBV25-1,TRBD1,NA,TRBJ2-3,TGTGCCAGCAGTGAACCGGACAGGGGAATTTGGAATACGCAGTATTTT,CASSEPDRGIWNTQYF